Below are 3 T cell receptor beta chains sequenced from a single sample in a study of OX40 agonist ivuxolimab in advanced cancers. Only in-frame clones appear in the TCRdb table, and some are missing; sequencing was by immunoSEQ multiplex PCR. The sample lists about 46,000 clones; about 91% were seen once. The sequenced sample was CD4+ or CD8+ T cells sorted from blood, obtained in a trial of the OX40 agonist ivuxolimab. The receptors stem from an adult with an advanced solid tumor such as melanoma, head and neck, liver or kidney cancer.

This clone came up once. J is TRBJ1-2 and V is TRBV2; D uncertain. V was clipped by 4 bases and J by 2 bases, with 11 bases between them. The germline gives CDR1 SNHLY, CDR2 FYNNEI. The CDR3 is 14 amino acids. The CDR3 DNA reads TGTGCCAGCAGTGCCCCGGGCTCAAACTATGGCTACACCTTC. Protein sequence: CASSAPGSNYGYTF.

The chain joins TRBV4-1 to TRBJ2-5; TRBD2 aligns across 7 bases. Germline lookup yields CDR1 MGHRA and CDR2 YSYEKL. V lost 2 bases to trimming and J lost 5 bases; unmatched junction nucleotides: 11. The length of the CDR3 is 16 residues. The CDR3 DNA follows: TGCGCCAGCAGCCAAAGCCGGCGGGAGTTAAGTGAGACCCAGTACTTC. It codes for CASSQSRRELSETQYF.

This clone was observed a handful of times. The chain recombines TRBV4-1 with TRBJ2-1, with 7 bases matching TRBD1. Germline V CDR1 and CDR2: MGHRA, YSYEKL. J was trimmed by 5 bases and V by 0 bases; bases with no gene match: 13. The CDR3 has 18 amino acids. CDR3 loop: CASSQDLRTGYYHNEQFF. The CDR3 nucleotides read TGCGCCAGCAGCCAAGATCTCCGGACAGGCTATTACCACAATGAGCAGTTCTTC.